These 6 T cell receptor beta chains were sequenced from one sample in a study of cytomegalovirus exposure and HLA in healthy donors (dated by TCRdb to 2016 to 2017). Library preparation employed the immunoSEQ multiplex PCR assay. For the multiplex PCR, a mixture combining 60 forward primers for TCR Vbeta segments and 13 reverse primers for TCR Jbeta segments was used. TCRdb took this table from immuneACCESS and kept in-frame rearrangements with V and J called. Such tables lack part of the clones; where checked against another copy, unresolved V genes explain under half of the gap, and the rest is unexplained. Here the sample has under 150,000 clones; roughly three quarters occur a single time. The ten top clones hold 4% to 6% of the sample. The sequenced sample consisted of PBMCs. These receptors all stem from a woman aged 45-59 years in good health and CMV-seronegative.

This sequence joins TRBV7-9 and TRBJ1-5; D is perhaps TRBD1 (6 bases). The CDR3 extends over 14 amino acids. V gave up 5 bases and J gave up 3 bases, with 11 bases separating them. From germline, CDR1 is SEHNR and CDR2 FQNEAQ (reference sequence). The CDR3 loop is CASSQAGDNQPQHF. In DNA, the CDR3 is TGTGCCAGCAGCCAGGCAGGGGACAATCAGCCCCAGCATTTT.

Written as DNA, the CDR3 is TGCGCCAGCAGCCATGGCAGGGCTCGGTCCTACAATGAGCAGTTCTTC. This translates into CASSHGRARSYNEQFF. This chain connects TRBV5-1 to TRBJ2-1, with D possibly matching TRBD1 (5 bases). The CDR3 extends over 16 amino acids. Germline V gene sequence: CDR1 SGHRS, CDR2 YFSETQ. V shed 4 bases and J shed 1 base, with 15 bases lying between them.

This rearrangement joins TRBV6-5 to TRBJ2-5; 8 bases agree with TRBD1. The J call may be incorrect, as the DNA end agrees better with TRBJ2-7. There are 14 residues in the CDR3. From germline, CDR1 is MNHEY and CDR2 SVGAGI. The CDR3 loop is CASSKGTGIYEQYF. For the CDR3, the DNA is TGTGCCAGCAGTAAAGGGACAGGAATCTACGAGCAGTACTTC.

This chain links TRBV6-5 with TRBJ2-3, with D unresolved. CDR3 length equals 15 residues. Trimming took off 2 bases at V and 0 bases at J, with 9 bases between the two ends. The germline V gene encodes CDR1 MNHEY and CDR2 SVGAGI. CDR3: CASSYLRSSTDTQYF. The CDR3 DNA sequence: TGTGCCAGCAGTTACCTCAGGTCCAGCACAGATACGCAGTATTTT.

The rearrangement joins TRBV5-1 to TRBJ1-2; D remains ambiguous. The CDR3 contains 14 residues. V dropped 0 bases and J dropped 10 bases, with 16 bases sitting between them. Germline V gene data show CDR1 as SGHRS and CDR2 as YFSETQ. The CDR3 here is CASSLEGRGWYYTF. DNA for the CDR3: TGCGCCAGCAGCTTGGAAGGCAGAGGTTGGTACTACACCTTC. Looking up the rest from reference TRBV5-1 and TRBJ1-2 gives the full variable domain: KAGVTQTPRYLIKTRGQQVTLSCSPISGHRSVSWYQQTPGQGLQFLFEYFSETQRNKGNFPGRFSGRQFSNSRSEMNVSTLELGDSALYLCASSLEGRGWYYTFGSGTRLTVV.

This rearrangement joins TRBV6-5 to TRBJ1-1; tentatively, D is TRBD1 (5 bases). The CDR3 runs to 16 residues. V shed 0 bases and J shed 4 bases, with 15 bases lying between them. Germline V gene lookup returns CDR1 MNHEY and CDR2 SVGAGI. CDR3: CASSYSRRGGSTEAFF. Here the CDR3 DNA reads TGTGCCAGCAGTTACTCAAGACGGGGGGGGAGCACTGAAGCTTTCTTT.